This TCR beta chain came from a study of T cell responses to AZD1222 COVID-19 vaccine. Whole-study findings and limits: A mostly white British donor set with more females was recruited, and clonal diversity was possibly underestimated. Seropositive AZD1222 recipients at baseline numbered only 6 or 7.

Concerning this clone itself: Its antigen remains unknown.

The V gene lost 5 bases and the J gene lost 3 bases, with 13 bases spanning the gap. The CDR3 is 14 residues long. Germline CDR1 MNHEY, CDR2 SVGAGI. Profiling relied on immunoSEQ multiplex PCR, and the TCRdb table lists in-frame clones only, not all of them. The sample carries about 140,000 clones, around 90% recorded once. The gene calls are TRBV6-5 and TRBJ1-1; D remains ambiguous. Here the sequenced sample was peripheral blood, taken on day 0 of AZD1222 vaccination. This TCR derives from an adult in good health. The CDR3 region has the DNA TGTGCCAGCAGTAAATTCAAACATTACACTGAAGCTTTCTTT. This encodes CASSKFKHYTEAFF.